The 10 T cell receptor beta chains reported below all come from one sample, sequenced in a study of blood T cell repertoires in COVID-19. TCRdb's copy holds only in-frame clones and misses some; the assay was immunoSEQ multiplex PCR. The table records about 180,000 clones, 80% to 90% of them present only once. Sequencing input: PBMCs or T cells enriched from blood (not recorded which). These receptors were collected from a woman in her thirties or forties with acute COVID-19.

The V and J genes are TRBV7-2 and TRBJ2-5, with D perhaps matching TRBD2 (6 bases). There are 14 residues in the CDR3. V lost 4 bases, J lost 4 bases, and 13 bases lay in between. Germline loops: CDR1 SGHTA, CDR2 FQGNSA. CDR3 sequence reads: CASSSNLGGETQYF. The CDR3 region has the DNA TGTGCCAGCAGCTCTAACCTGGGAGGAGAGACCCAGTACTTC.

The V call is TRBV5-6, the J call TRBJ2-3; TRBD2 matches at 10 bases. Trimming took 4 bases from V and 2 from J; bases not matched to a gene: 4. Germline lookup yields CDR1 SGHDT and CDR2 YYEEEE. The CDR3 is 15 residues long. CDR3 sequence: CASSHLAGVTDTQYF. CDR3 DNA: TGTGCCAGCAGCCACCTAGCGGGGGTCACAGATACGCAGTATTTT.

The chain is built from TRBV28 and TRBJ2-3; 7 bases match TRBD1. V shed 2 bases, J shed 4 bases, and the junction held 6 bases outside the gene matches. The CDR3 extends over 15 amino acids. Germline loops: CDR1 MDHEN, CDR2 SYDVKM. The CDR3 loop is CASSLGQAVSDTQYF. As DNA, the CDR3 is TGTGCCAGCAGTTTAGGACAGGCCGTATCAGATACGCAGTATTTT.

This chain connects TRBV19 to TRBJ1-2, with 8 bases matching TRBD1. This CDR3 comprises 15 residues. J lost 6 bases, V lost 3 bases, and 9 bases had no gene match. Germline lookup yields CDR1 LNHDA and CDR2 SQIVND (reference sequence). CDR3 DNA sequence: TGTGCCAGTAGTATGCCTGGACAGGGACTCGATGGCTACACCTTC. It codes for CASSMPGQGLDGYTF.

The CDR3 sequence is CASSAGGGWAFF. The CDR3, as DNA: TGCGCCAGTTCAGCAGGGGGCGGGTGGGCTTTCTTT. The V gene is TRBV4-3, the J gene TRBJ1-1; 8 bases map to TRBD1. This CDR3 comprises 12 residues. Germline assignment: CDR1 LGHNA and CDR2 YSLEER. V lost 9 bases and J lost 11; bases outside the gene matches: 11.

This clone was detected only once. The chain joins TRBV21-1 to TRBJ2-5; the D call of TRBD1 is as the table states it, not checked on the DNA. TRBV21-1 is a recognized pseudogene. The CDR3 extends over 19 amino acids. CDR3 residues: CASSKSGGEDRGRQETQYF. DNA of the CDR3: TGTGCCAGCAGCAAGAGTGGTGGGGAGGACAGGGGGCGTCAAGAGACCCAGTACTTC.

This clone was observed a single time. V is TRBV6-5 and J is TRBJ2-6, with TRBD1 identical over 9 bases. The CDR3 length is 16 residues. V lost 2 bases to trimming and J lost 4 bases; unmatched junction nucleotides: 3. Looked up from germline, CDR1 is MNHEY and CDR2 is SVGAGI. The CDR3 here is CASSYGTGIGANVLTF. CDR3 sequence (DNA): TGTGCCAGCAGTTACGGGACAGGGATAGGGGCCAACGTCCTGACTTTC.

The chain combines TRBV4-2 with TRBJ2-5; 9 bases match TRBD2. Germline V lookup: CDR1 LGHNA, CDR2 YNFKEQ. V lost 1 base, J lost 3 bases, and 6 bases stayed unmatched. The CDR3 is made up of 16 amino acids. This chain's CDR3 is CASSQVAAGGKETQYF. CDR3 in DNA: TGTGCCAGCAGCCAAGTCGCTGCGGGGGGGAAAGAGACCCAGTACTTC.

The chain couples TRBV28 to TRBJ1-1, with 7 positions matching TRBD1. The CDR3 length is 14 residues. Germline V lookup: CDR1 MDHEN, CDR2 SYDVKM. V lost 5 bases and J lost 4; bases outside the gene matches: 7. The CDR3 sequence: CASSPRRGPTEAFF. DNA for the CDR3: TGTGCCAGCAGTCCCCGGAGGGGGCCCACTGAAGCTTTCTTT.

V gene TRBV19 combines with J gene TRBJ1-5, with D possibly matching TRBD1 (6 bases). This CDR3 has 16 residues. Germline V gene lookup returns CDR1 LNHDA and CDR2 SQIVND (reference sequence). Trimming pared 1 base from V and 1 base from J, leaving 11 bases between. The CDR3 reads CASSIADRLSNQPQHF. CDR3 in DNA: TGTGCCAGTAGTATAGCCGACAGGTTGAGCAATCAGCCCCAGCATTTT.